The rows below give T cell receptor beta chains drawn from one sample of a study of T cell responses to AZD1222 COVID-19 vaccine. Assay used: immunoSEQ multiplex PCR; TCRdb lists only in-frame clones, some missing. The sample holds about 48,000 clones; 89% are singletons and the top ten take roughly 5%. This material consisted of peripheral blood, taken 28 days after the second AZD1222 dose. All receptors come from an adult who received the AZD1222 COVID-19 vaccine. Each CDR3 is given with its conserved first and last residue. The order of the fields is D gene, clone size, V gene, J gene, CDR3 protein, CDR3 DNA. The D gene is left open where the match is weak. Size values are once, few and many counts, or a class for expanded clones, and some rows have none.

>.|.|TRBV27|TRBJ1-5
CASSLFSGAGGNQPQHF
TGTGCCAGCAGTTTATTCTCGGGGGCAGGGGGCAATCAGCCCCAGCATTTT
>TRBD2|.|TRBV2|TRBJ2-1
CASSPSRSGLASHEQFF
TGTGCCAGCAGCCCGAGTCGGTCGGGACTAGCTTCCCATGAGCAGTTCTTC
>.|.|TRBV4-1|TRBJ2-5
CASSQVGGETQYF
TGCGCCAGCAGCCAAGTTGGGGGAGAGACCCAGTACTTC
>.|.|TRBV7-7|TRBJ2-1
CASSLATGLENEQFF
TGTGCCAGCAGCTTAGCAACGGGGTTGGAGAATGAGCAGTTCTTC
>TRBD1|.|TRBV13|TRBJ1-3
CASSSIPGTARGNTIYF
TGTGCCAGCAGCTCGATACCTGGGACAGCTCGTGGAAACACCATATATTTT
>TRBD2|once|TRBV11-3|TRBJ2-1
CASSLGTGGPANEQFF
TGTGCCAGCAGCTTGGGTACGGGAGGCCCAGCCAATGAGCAGTTCTTC
>TRBD2|.|TRBV19|TRBJ2-7
CASSIESGRIEQYF
TGTGCCAGTAGTATAGAGAGCGGGAGGATCGAGCAGTACTTC
>TRBD2|.|TRBV19|TRBJ2-5
CASSVGGYRRSGQETQYF
TGTGCCAGTAGTGTCGGGGGGTATAGAAGATCGGGCCAAGAGACCCAGTACTTC
>.|.|TRBV21-1|TRBJ2-5
CASRKSEGDNRYQETQYF
TGTGCCAGCAGGAAGAGTGAAGGTGACAACCGGTACCAAGAGACCCAGTACTTC
>.|.|TRBV3-1/TRBV3-2|TRBJ2-7
CASSLSGSSYEQYF
TGTGCCAGCAGCCTATCGGGAAGCTCCTACGAGCAGTACTTC
>.|.|TRBV18|TRBJ1-2
CASSPDRSYGYTF
TGTGCCAGCTCACCTGACAGGAGCTATGGCTACACCTTC
>.|.|TRBV28|TRBJ1-3
CASSRDTGNTIYF
TGTGCCAGCAGCCGGGACACTGGAAACACCATATATTTT
>.|few|TRBV6-5|TRBJ2-5
CASGFQETQYF
TGTGCCAGTGGGTTCCAAGAGACCCAGTACTTC
>.|.|TRBV19|TRBJ2-1
CASSIGGNEQFF
TGTGCCAGTAGTATCGGAGGGAATGAGCAGTTCTTC
>.|.|TRBV5-5|TRBJ1-5
CASSVERVQPQHF
TGTGCCAGCAGCGTGGAACGGGTCCAGCCCCAGCATTTT
>.|.|TRBV29-1|TRBJ2-7
CSATSRDIYEQYF
TGCAGCGCTACGTCCCGGGACATCTACGAGCAGTACTTC
>.|.|TRBV18|TRBJ2-7
CASSPDKGNEQYF
TGTGCCAGCTCACCAGACAAGGGGAACGAGCAGTACTTC
>TRBD1|.|TRBV6-6|TRBJ2-7
CASSTGQGYAYEQYF
TGTGCCAGCAGTACCGGACAGGGGTACGCCTACGAGCAGTACTTC
>.|once|TRBV27|TRBJ2-1
CASSSTPGGLSSYNEQFF
TGTGCCAGCAGTTCCACTCCCGGGGGACTTAGCTCCTACAATGAGCAGTTCTTC
>.|.|TRBV6-1|TRBJ2-7
CASSVQGRETVYEQYF
TGTGCCAGCAGTGTACAAGGACGGGAAACCGTCTACGAGCAGTACTTC
>.|.|TRBV5-1|TRBJ2-7
CASSPGGFLGEQYF
TGCGCCAGCAGCCCAGGGGGGTTCTTGGGCGAGCAGTACTTC
>.|.|TRBV12-2|TRBJ1-4
CASRLTGREGKLFF
TGTGCAAGTCGCTTGACGGGGAGAGAGGGAAAACTGTTTTTT
>.|.|TRBV6-2/TRBV6-3|TRBJ2-1
CASSQRGGSTAYNEQFF
TGTGCCAGCAGTCAACGGGGCGGATCAACTGCCTACAATGAGCAGTTCTTC
>.|.|TRBV19|TRBJ1-5
CASSIAGQNQPQHF
TGTGCCAGTAGTATCGCCGGGCAGAATCAGCCCCAGCATTTT
>.|few|TRBV28|TRBJ1-6
CASSLYGSPLHF
TGTGCCAGCAGTTTATATGGTTCACCCCTCCACTTT
>.|.|TRBV12-5|TRBJ1-3
CASGLALTGNTIYF
TGTGCTAGTGGTTTGGCCCTCACAGGAAACACCATATATTTT
>.|.|TRBV7-9|TRBJ1-5
CASSSKTSQPQHF
TGTGCCAGCAGCTCTAAGACAAGTCAGCCCCAGCATTTT
>.|.|TRBV5-6|TRBJ1-1
CASSRMGKPTEAFF
TGTGCCAGCAGTCGAATGGGTAAACCCACTGAAGCTTTCTTT
>TRBD1|once|TRBV6-2/TRBV6-3|TRBJ1-2
CASSRGNYGYTF
TGTGCCAGCAGCAGGGGGAACTATGGCTACACCTTC
>.|.|TRBV7-9|TRBJ1-1
CASSLRNVGEAFF
TGTGCCAGCAGCTTGCGAAACGTCGGTGAAGCTTTCTTT
>.|.|TRBV5-1|TRBJ2-5
CASSPRAGAGETQYF
TGCGCCAGCAGCCCGAGGGCGGGGGCGGGAGAGACCCAGTACTTC
>.|.|TRBV28|TRBJ2-5
CASSFTLKETQYF
TGTGCCAGCAGTTTTACACTGAAAGAGACCCAGTACTTC